The entry below describes one TCR beta chain. Antigen unknown. The sample comes from a study of graft-versus-host responses after intestinal transplantation. Overall study: Recipients uniformly received anti-thymocyte globulin induction, followed by tacrolimus and steroids for approximately 3 years. Regarding the study as a whole: Early post-transplant HvG declines showed an association with peak circulating GvH clone levels. GvH clones appeared in recipient marrow, some first in ileum or blood.

Germline V gene data show CDR1 as LNHDA and CDR2 as SQIVND (reference sequence). CDR3 size: 16 residues. V was clipped by 4 bases and J by 0 bases, with 12 bases between them. Clones were sequenced by immunoSEQ multiplex PCR, and TCRdb holds only the in-frame ones, with some missing. The table has approximately 12,000 clones, nearly 95% seen once; the top ten hold 20% to 25%. This receptor was obtained from a human patient who received an intestinal transplant, so some T cells may come from the graft donor. The sequenced sample was PBMCs, obtained around 110 days after intestinal transplant. V usage is TRBV19 and J usage is TRBJ2-2; D possibly corresponds to TRBD2 (5 bases). The CDR3, as DNA: TGTGCCAGTAGTAGTCTAGCCATTGCGAACACCGGGGAGCTGTTTTTT. It is translated as CASSSLAIANTGELFF.